The 28 T cell receptor beta chains reported below all come from one sample, sequenced in a study of shared clonotypes between healthy human individuals. The repertoire was sequenced with immunoSEQ multiplex PCR; TCRdb's copy has only in-frame clones and lacks some. Found here are roughly 1,800,000 clones, over 85% of them singletons; the top ten hold more than 0.95%. Naive CD8 cells, CD45RO-negative and positively selected for CCR7, excluded terminally differentiated effector memory CD45RA+ cells. Sample: naive CD8+ T cells sorted from blood. The source is a young man in good health.

The CDR3 nucleotides read TGCGCCAGCAGCCAACTCGGGACAGGGGTTTACGAGCAGTACTTC. Translation: CASSQLGTGVYEQYF. This chain connects TRBV4-1 to TRBJ2-7, with TRBD1 matching 10 bases. Germline CDR1 is MGHRA and CDR2 is YSYEKL. The V gene end was trimmed by 2 bases and the J gene end by 4 bases; junction bases not matched to a gene: 5. This CDR3 spans 15 amino acids.

The chain uses TRBV7-9 and TRBJ2-1; possibly TRBD1 for D (5 bases). The CDR3 sequence is 15 residues long. V was clipped by 7 bases and J by 6 bases, with 19 bases between them. Germline values: CDR1 SEHNR, CDR2 FQNEAQ (reference sequence). The CDR3 DNA reads as TGTGCCAGCACCATCCTGGACAAGCTCCGCAATGAGCAGTTCTTC. The encoded protein is CASTILDKLRNEQFF.

The chain uses TRBV6-5 and TRBJ2-7; TRBD1 or TRBD2 may be the D gene (6 bases each). The germline CDR1 and CDR2 sequences are MNHEY and SVGAGI. The CDR3 has 12 amino acids. Trimming shortened V by 6 bases and J by 5 bases, and 11 bases separated the two germline ends. The CDR3 coding sequence is TGTGCCAGCAGGGGGGCGGGGAACGAGCAGTACTTC. This sequence encodes CASRGAGNEQYF.

This chain links TRBV2 with TRBJ2-3; the D is unclear. In germline, CDR1 is SNHLY, CDR2 FYNNEI. The CDR3 is 16 residues long. Trimming removed 3 bases from V and 6 bases from J, with 19 bases in between. In nucleotides, the CDR3 is TGTGCCAGCAGTGACCGGCTTCTCCTCATCTTGGATACGCAGTATTTT. Translating it yields CASSDRLLLILDTQYF.

This chain links TRBV10-1 with TRBJ2-3; D is ambiguous. The CDR3 contains 13 residues. V was cut by 3 bases and J by 3 bases, with 7 bases left in between. CDR1 and CDR2 (germline): WNHNN, SYGVQD (reference sequence). As DNA, the CDR3 is TGCGCCAGCAGTGACCCGATGACAGATACGCAGTATTTT. This codes for CASSDPMTDTQYF.

This clone came up once. The genes are TRBV2 and TRBJ2-3; D perhaps matches TRBD2 (7 bases). The germline gives CDR1 SNHLY, CDR2 FYNNEI. The length of the CDR3 is 16 residues. The ends were cut back, 7 bases at V and 2 bases at J, with 19 bases in the middle. The CDR3 here is CASTMWTGGDTDTQYF. CDR3 coding DNA: TGTGCCAGCACCATGTGGACGGGGGGCGACACAGATACGCAGTATTTT.

V gene TRBV6-1 combines with J gene TRBJ2-1; D remains unclear. CDR1 MNHNS and CDR2 SASEGT come from the germline V gene. Trimming took 7 bases from V and 6 from J, leaving 10 bases between them. The CDR3 consists of 12 residues. The CDR3 DNA reads as TGTGCCAGCAAGGGCGGCCTCAATGAGCAGTTCTTC. This translates into CASKGGLNEQFF.

The chain couples TRBV2 to TRBJ1-2, with D possibly being TRBD1 (6 bases). V lost 10 bases and J 7 bases, leaving 16 bases between the germline ends. Germline loops: CDR1 SNHLY, CDR2 FYNNEI. This CDR3 region has 12 residues. The CDR3 DNA reads as TGTGCCACCGAAACAGGGATTCGTGGCTACACCTTC. Protein sequence: CATETGIRGYTF.

The rearrangement uses TRBV7-2 and TRBJ2-1, with D possibly being TRBD1 or TRBD2 (5 bases each). CDR3 length: 15 residues. V was clipped by 5 bases and J by 4 bases, with 15 bases between them. Per the germline V gene, CDR1 is SGHTA and CDR2 is FQGNSA. CDR3 region: CASSGTRGIYNEQFF. The DNA of the CDR3 is TGTGCCAGCAGCGGGACCAGAGGGATTTACAATGAGCAGTTCTTC.

With respect to this clone: Additional DNA sequences in this sample encode the identical CDR3. V usage is TRBV5-1 and J usage is TRBJ1-1; no firm D call. CDR3 length equals 13 residues. In germline, CDR1 is SGHRS, CDR2 YFSETQ. Trimming pared 0 bases from V and 1 base from J, leaving 4 bases between. CDR3 amino acids: CASSLDRNTEAFF. CDR3 DNA: TGCGCCAGCAGCTTGGACAGGAACACTGAAGCTTTCTTT.

The chain employs TRBV4-1 and TRBJ2-1; 7 bases agree with TRBD2. V was pared by 0 bases and J by 10 bases, with 9 bases of the junction left unmatched. Germline V CDR1 and CDR2: MGHRA, YSYEKL. CDR3 size: 15 residues. The CDR3 DNA reads TGCGCCAGCAGCCAAGATTGGACTAGTAATATCGAGCAGTTCTTC. It translates to CASSQDWTSNIEQFF.

The chain employs TRBV5-1 and TRBJ2-7; 8 nucleotides line up with TRBD1. Germline CDR1 SGHRS, CDR2 YFSETQ. After removal of 4 bases from V and 0 bases from J, the junction contained 3 bases not matched to a gene. This CDR3 spans 14 amino acids. CDR3 sequence reads: CASSTGQGSYEQYF. DNA for the CDR3: TGCGCCAGCAGCACCGGACAGGGCTCCTACGAGCAGTACTTC.

The chain links TRBV9 to TRBJ1-6, with a tentative D call TRBD1 (5 bases). Trimming shortened V by 4 bases and J by 9 bases, and 17 bases separated the two germline ends. CDR1 and CDR2 (germline): SGDLS, YYNGEE. The CDR3 runs 15 residues. CDR3 sequence (DNA): TGTGCCAGCAGCCCCACGGCCACGGGGGTTTCACCCCTCCACTTT. Amino acids: CASSPTATGVSPLHF. Together with reference TRBV9 and TRBJ1-6, the CDR3 gives the full variable domain: DSGVTQTPKHLITATGQRVTLRCSPRSGDLSVYWYQQSLDQGLQFLIQYYNGEERAKGNILERFSAQQFPDLHSELNLSSLELGDSALYFCASSPTATGVSPLHFGNGTRLTVT.

The chain joins TRBV30 to TRBJ1-5, with D tentatively TRBD1 (5 bases). V gave up 5 bases and J gave up 5 bases, with 16 bases separating them. Germline V CDR1 and CDR2: GTSNPN, SVGIG (reference sequence). CDR3 length: 14 residues. CDR3 amino acids: CAWDSENYHQPQHF. CDR3 nucleotide sequence: TGTGCCTGGGACAGCGAGAACTACCATCAGCCCCAGCATTTT.

The chain recombines TRBV30 with TRBJ2-3, with 8 nucleotides matching TRBD2. Trimming took 5 bases from V and 4 from J; bases not matched to a gene: 5. Germline V lookup: CDR1 GTSNPN, CDR2 SVGIG (reference sequence). This CDR3 has 13 amino acids. CDR3 nucleotides: TGTGCCTGGGAGCGGGAGAGGCCAGATACGCAGTATTTT. Residues: CAWERERPDTQYF.

The chain couples TRBV15 to TRBJ2-7, with D perhaps assigned TRBD1 or TRBD2 (5 bases each). The V gene's germline CDR1 is LNHNV and CDR2 YYDKDF (reference sequence). V was trimmed by 8 bases and J by 9 bases, leaving 32 bases between them. This CDR3 spans 17 amino acids. The CDR3 DNA reads TGTGCCACCCTCGATATCTCTACGGGGTCAGGGTCGTATCGGCAGTACTTC. Protein product: CATLDISTGSGSYRQYF.

Turning to this clone: The sample contains more than one DNA sequence encoding this CDR3. The V gene is TRBV5-4, the J gene TRBJ2-7; 9 bases map to TRBD2. Germline lookup yields CDR1 SGHNT and CDR2 YYREEE (reference sequence). The CDR3 loop spans 14 amino acids. V was clipped by 2 bases and J by 2 bases; unmatched bases: 2. CDR3 nucleotides: TGTGCCAGCAGCTTTAGCGGGGGAACCTACGAGCAGTACTTC. Amino acids: CASSFSGGTYEQYF.

This chain uses TRBV6-6 with TRBJ1-1; 8 bases are a match to TRBD1. Germline V gene data show CDR1 as MNHNY and CDR2 as SVGAGI (reference sequence). This CDR3 is built from 16 residues. V was pared by 2 bases and J by 3 bases, with 8 bases of the junction left unmatched. CDR3 bases: TGTGCCAGCAGTTACCTTCGGACAGGGACCGACACTGAAGCTTTCTTT. Amino acids: CASSYLRTGTDTEAFF.

The chain couples TRBV7-6 to TRBJ2-3; 8 nucleotides agree with TRBD2. The CDR3 consists of 16 residues. With 5 bases clipped from V and 4 bases from J, the junction kept 11 bases outside the gene matches. Germline V gene lookup returns CDR1 SGHVS and CDR2 FNYEAQ. CDR3 DNA sequence: TGTGCCAGCAGCCCCTTGAACAGCGGGGGCTCAGATACGCAGTATTTT. This gives the protein CASSPLNSGGSDTQYF.

CDR3 loop: CASGQPQGPSYEQYF. The CDR3 region has the DNA TGTGCTAGTGGACAACCGCAGGGACCTTCCTACGAGCAGTACTTC. The V gene is TRBV12-5, the J gene TRBJ2-7; perhaps D is TRBD1 or TRBD2 (5 bases each). Looked up from germline, CDR1 is LGHNT and CDR2 is FRNRAP. Trimming stripped 6 bases from V and 1 base from J, with 16 bases between. CDR3 length equals 15 residues.

With regard to this clone: This CDR3 is also generated by other DNA sequences in the sample. The chain uses TRBV27 and TRBJ1-2; the D gene is possibly TRBD1 (5 bases). The CDR3 runs to 13 residues. The V end lost 9 bases, the J end lost 4 bases, and 15 bases lay between the germline ends. Germline V gene sequence: CDR1 MNHEY, CDR2 SMNVEV (reference sequence). CDR3 region: CASSPGQAYGYTF. CDR3 nucleotides: TGTGCCAGTAGTCCAGGGCAAGCCTATGGCTACACCTTC.

This clone was picked up one time. In the same sample, other DNA sequences code for this CDR3. The chain has TRBV4-1 and TRBJ2-7, with D possibly TRBD1 on 5 matching bases. The CDR3 length is 13 residues. Deletions cut 1 base from V and 4 bases from J, with 8 bases between. CDR1 is MGHRA and CDR2 is YSYEKL in the germline V gene. CDR3 sequence: CASSQVKGYEQYF. The CDR3 coding sequence is TGCGCCAGCAGCCAAGTTAAGGGGTACGAGCAGTACTTC.

CDR3 sequence (DNA): TGCGCCAGCAGCCGGATACTAGCGGGGGACTACAATGAGCAGTTCTTC. Translating gives CASSRILAGDYNEQFF. The J gene is TRBJ2-1, the V gene TRBV4-3; 11 nucleotides line up with TRBD2. J lost 3 bases, V lost 4 bases, and 5 bases had no gene match. The CDR3 length is 16 residues. Germline V gene sequence: CDR1 LGHNA, CDR2 YSLEER.

V gene TRBV28 combines with J gene TRBJ2-7, with D maybe TRBD1 (5 bases). CDR3 length equals 16 residues. The germline gives CDR1 MDHEN, CDR2 SYDVKM. The V end lost 2 bases, the J end lost 1 base, and 15 bases lay between the germline ends. As DNA, the CDR3 is TGTGCCAGCAGTTTAGATGGGGCCGGTAATTCCTACGAGCAGTACTTC. Translating gives CASSLDGAGNSYEQYF.

J is TRBJ2-3 and V is TRBV27; 10 bases map to TRBD2. Germline loops: CDR1 MNHEY, CDR2 SMNVEV (reference sequence). CDR3 size: 15 residues. J gave up 2 bases and V 6 bases, and 5 bases lay outside the gene matches. The CDR3 DNA follows: TGTGCCAGCAGAACCCTAGCGGGGGCCACAGATACGCAGTATTTT. Translated: CASRTLAGATDTQYF.

The chain combines TRBV5-1 with TRBJ2-1, with 9 bases that match TRBD1. From germline, CDR1 is SGHRS and CDR2 YFSETQ. The trim removed 5 bases at V and 4 bases at J, leaving 10 bases unmatched. This CDR3 spans 16 amino acids. CDR3 amino acids: CASSPGTGTRYNEQFF. CDR3 DNA sequence: TGCGCCAGCAGTCCCGGGACAGGGACTCGATACAATGAGCAGTTCTTC.

The chain couples TRBV7-9 to TRBJ1-1; no reliable D call. V was clipped by 6 bases and J by 5 bases, with 10 bases between them. Looked up from germline, CDR1 is SEHNR and CDR2 is FQNEAQ (reference sequence). The CDR3 runs to 12 residues. The CDR3 nucleotides are TGTGCCAGCAGGGGGAGGAGTACTGAAGCTTTCTTT. Translation: CASRGRSTEAFF.

The V gene is TRBV2, the J gene TRBJ2-2, with TRBD1 matching 9 bases. This CDR3 contains 16 residues. Germline V lookup: CDR1 SNHLY, CDR2 FYNNEI. Losses at the gene ends were 2 bases for V and 3 bases for J; bases not matched to a gene: 4. The CDR3 loop reads CASSEPRDRDTGELFF. The CDR3 bases are TGTGCCAGCAGTGAACCTCGGGACAGGGACACCGGGGAGCTGTTTTTT.